The table lists the clone carrying this T cell receptor beta chain with a few counts. Antigen unknown. TCRbeta library construction was performed incorporating unique molecular identifiers. TCRdb independently ran MiXCR on the PCR reads; one entry per CDR3 protein. The sample holds about 980,000 distinct CDR3 sequences, about 31% seen once. V lost 5 bases and J lost 2; bases outside the gene matches: 11. The germline gives CDR1 MNHEY, CDR2 SMNVEV (reference sequence). The CDR3 is 16 amino acids. These data belong to a study of T-cell reconstitution after alpha-beta-depleted transplantation in children. Findings and limits, study-wide: Day-60 TCRbeta diversity that was high in some patients was derived from surviving recipient T cells and thymic progenitors. It was reported that alpha-beta T cells came from several hundred expanded graft clones (about two months after transplant). The main origin of T-cell counts and diversity one year after transplant was newly produced T cells.

This specimen consisted of PBMCs, mostly from graft donor cells, obtained 360 days after TCRalphabeta/CD19-depleted stem cell transplant. The chain joins TRBV27 to TRBJ2-7, with 8 bases matching TRBD2. The sequence was collected from a boy under two years old who had a stem cell transplant for SCID, so the T cells may come from the graft donor. The CDR3 loop reads CASSVLGSGDTYEQYF. The CDR3 DNA is TGTGCCAGCAGTGTCCTTGGTAGCGGGGACACCTACGAGCAGTACTTC.